The clone carrying this TCR beta chain came up many times. This specimen comes from a study of early T cells in non-severe SARS-CoV-2 infection. TCRdb ran MiXCR on the 5' RACE reads and lists one entry per CDR3 protein. The data contain approximately 38,000 distinct CDR3 sequences, roughly 4.2% of them singletons. The CDR3 has 13 residues. Trimming took off 6 bases at V and 6 bases at J, with 18 bases between the two ends. Germline-derived CDR1 and CDR2 are SQVTM and ANQGSEA. The chain employs TRBV29-1 and TRBJ2-7; the D gene could be TRBD1 or TRBD2 (6 bases each). The specimen was whole blood. The sequence came from an adult who was a healthcare worker with PCR-confirmed SARS-CoV-2 infection or an uninfected control (not recorded which). CDR3 nucleotides: TGCAGCGTGGGTTGGGGGGCAAAAAGCGAGCAGTACTTC. It is translated as CSVGWGAKSEQYF.